Detailed here is one TCR beta chain. This entry belongs to a study of blood T cells in healthy people across ages. Together with a sample-barcoded 5' primer, a J-beta primer mix was included in a second PCR lasting roughly 6 to 12 cycles. Carrying 12 random nucleotides, a template-switch adaptor labeled each individual cDNA molecule. MiXCR, applied by TCRdb to the 5' RACE reads, yields one record per CDR3 protein. The table lists about 1,800,000 distinct CDR3 sequences, over 25% of them singletons, with 7.7% in the top ten. The CDR3 spans 16 residues. Trimming removed 8 bases from V and 0 bases from J, with 14 bases in between. The germline V gene encodes CDR1 SGHTA and CDR2 FQGNSA. Aged about 6 to 90, donors were systemically healthy Caucasians from Russia.

The genes are TRBV7-2 and TRBJ2-6, with a tentative D call TRBD2 (7 bases). The sequenced material came from blood. The TCR originated in a woman aged 25 to 39 in good health. The CDR3 DNA sequence: TGTGCCAGCGGGGGGGGCAGTAGCTCTGGGGCCAACGTCCTGACTTTC. Protein: CASGGGSSSGANVLTF. The variable domain in full, completed from reference TRBV7-2 and TRBJ2-6, reads GAGVSQSPSNKVTEKGKDVELRCDPISGHTALYWYRQSLGQGLEFLIYFQGNSAPDKSGLPSDRFSAERTGGSVSTLTIQRTQQEDSAVYLCASGGGSSSGANVLTFGAGSRLTVL.